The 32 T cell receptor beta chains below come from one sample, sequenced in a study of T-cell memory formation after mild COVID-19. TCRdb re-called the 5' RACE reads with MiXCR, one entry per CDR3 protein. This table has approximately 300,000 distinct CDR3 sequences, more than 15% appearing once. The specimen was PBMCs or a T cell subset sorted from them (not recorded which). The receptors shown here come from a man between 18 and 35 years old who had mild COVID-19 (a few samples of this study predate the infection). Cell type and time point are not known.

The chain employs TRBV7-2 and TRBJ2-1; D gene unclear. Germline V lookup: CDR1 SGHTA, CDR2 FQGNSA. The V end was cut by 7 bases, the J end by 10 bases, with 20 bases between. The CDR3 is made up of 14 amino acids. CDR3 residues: CASTPLAASEEQFF. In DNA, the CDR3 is TGTGCCAGCACACCCCTCGCGGCTTCCGAAGAGCAGTTCTTC.

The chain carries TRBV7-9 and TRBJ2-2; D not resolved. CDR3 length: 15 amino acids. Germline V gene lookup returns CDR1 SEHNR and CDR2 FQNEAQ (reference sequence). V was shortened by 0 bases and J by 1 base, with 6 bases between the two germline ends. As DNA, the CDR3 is TGTGCCAGCAGCTTAGCAGAGAGGAACACCGGGGAGCTGTTTTTT. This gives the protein CASSLAERNTGELFF. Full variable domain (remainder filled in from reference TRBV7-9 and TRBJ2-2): DTGVSQNPRHKITKRGQNVTFRCDPISEHNRLYWYRQTLGQGPEFLTYFQNEAQLEKSRLLSDRFSAERPKGSFSTLEIQRTEQGDSAMYLCASSLAERNTGELFFGEGSRLTVL.

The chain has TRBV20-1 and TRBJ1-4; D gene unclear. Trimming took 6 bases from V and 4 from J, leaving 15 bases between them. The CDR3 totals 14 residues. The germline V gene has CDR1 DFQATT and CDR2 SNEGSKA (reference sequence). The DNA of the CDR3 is TGCAGTGCCCCCCGAGGGCAGGTTAATGAAAAACTGTTTTTT. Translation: CSAPRGQVNEKLFF.

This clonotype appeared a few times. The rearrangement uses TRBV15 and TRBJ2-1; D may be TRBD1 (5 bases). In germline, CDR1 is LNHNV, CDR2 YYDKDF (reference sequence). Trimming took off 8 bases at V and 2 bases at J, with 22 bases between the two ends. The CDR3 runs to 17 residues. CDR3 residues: CATVRLRVGRTYNEQFF. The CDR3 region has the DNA TGTGCCACCGTGCGCCTCAGGGTGGGGCGGACCTACAATGAGCAGTTCTTC.

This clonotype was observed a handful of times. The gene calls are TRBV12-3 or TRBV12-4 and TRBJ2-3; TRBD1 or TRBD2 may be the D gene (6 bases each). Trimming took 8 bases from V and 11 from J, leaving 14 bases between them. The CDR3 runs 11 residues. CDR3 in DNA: TGTGCCAGCTGGGGAGGAGGGGGGCAGTATTTT. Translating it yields CASWGGGGQYF.

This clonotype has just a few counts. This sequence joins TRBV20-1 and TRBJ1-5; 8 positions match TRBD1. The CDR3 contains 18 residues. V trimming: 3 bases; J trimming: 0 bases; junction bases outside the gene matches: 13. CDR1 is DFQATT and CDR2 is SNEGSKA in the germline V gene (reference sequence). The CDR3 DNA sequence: TGCAGTGCTAGTTGGTTGTCCGGACAGGGAATTAGCAATCAGCCCCAGCATTTT. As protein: CSASWLSGQGISNQPQHF.

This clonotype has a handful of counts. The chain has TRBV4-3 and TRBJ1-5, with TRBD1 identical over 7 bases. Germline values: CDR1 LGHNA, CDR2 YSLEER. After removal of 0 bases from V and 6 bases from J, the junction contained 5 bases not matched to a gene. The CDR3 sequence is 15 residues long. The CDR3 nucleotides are TGCGCCAGCAGCCAAGAGGGACAGTTTGGTCAGCCCCAGCATTTT. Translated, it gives CASSQEGQFGQPQHF.

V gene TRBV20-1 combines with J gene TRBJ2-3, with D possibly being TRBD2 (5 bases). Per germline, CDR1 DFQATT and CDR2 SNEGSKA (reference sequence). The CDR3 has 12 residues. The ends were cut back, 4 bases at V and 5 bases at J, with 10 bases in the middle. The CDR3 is CSANTRGDTQYF. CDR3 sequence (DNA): TGCAGTGCTAACACCCGGGGAGATACGCAGTATTTT.

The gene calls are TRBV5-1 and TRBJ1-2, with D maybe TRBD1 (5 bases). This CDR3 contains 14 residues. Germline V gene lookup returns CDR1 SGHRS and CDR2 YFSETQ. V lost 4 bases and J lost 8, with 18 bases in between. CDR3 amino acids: CASSTAGTTIGYTF. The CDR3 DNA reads TGCGCCAGCAGCACAGCCGGGACCACCATCGGCTACACCTTC.

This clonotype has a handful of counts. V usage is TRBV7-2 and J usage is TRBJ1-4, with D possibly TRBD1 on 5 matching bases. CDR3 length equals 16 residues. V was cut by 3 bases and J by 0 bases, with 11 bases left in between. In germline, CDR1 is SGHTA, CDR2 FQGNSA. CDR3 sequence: CASSFRTSPTNEKLFF. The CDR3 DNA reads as TGTGCCAGCAGCTTTCGGACATCTCCAACTAATGAAAAACTGTTTTTT.

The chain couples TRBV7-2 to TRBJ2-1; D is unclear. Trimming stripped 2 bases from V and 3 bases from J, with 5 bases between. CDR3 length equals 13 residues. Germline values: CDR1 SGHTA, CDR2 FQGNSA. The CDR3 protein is CASSLRIYNEQFF. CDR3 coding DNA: TGTGCCAGCAGCTTAAGGATCTACAATGAGCAGTTCTTC.

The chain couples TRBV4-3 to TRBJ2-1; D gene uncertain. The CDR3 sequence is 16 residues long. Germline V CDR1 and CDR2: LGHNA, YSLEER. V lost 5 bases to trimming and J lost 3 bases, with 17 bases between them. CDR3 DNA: TGCGCCAGCAGCAGAAGAGGAAATCTAGACTACAATGAGCAGTTCTTC. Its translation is CASSRRGNLDYNEQFF.

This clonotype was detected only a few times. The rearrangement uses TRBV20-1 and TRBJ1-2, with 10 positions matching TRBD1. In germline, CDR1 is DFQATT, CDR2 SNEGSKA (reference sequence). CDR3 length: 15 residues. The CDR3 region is CRPSGDRGPNYGYTF. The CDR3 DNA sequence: TGCAGGCCTAGTGGCGACAGGGGGCCTAACTATGGCTACACCTTC.

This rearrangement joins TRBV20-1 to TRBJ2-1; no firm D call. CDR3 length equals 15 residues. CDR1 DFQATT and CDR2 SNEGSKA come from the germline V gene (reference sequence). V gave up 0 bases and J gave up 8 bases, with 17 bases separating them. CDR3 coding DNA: TGCAGTGCTAGAGATCTGACGCGGACCAACGATGAGCAGTTCTTC. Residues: CSARDLTRTNDEQFF.

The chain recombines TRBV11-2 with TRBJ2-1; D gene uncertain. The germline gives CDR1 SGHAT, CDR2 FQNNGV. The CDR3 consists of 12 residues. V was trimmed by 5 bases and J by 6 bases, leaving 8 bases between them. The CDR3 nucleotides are TGTGCCAGCAGCCCTTCAATCAATGAGCAGTTCTTC. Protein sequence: CASSPSINEQFF.

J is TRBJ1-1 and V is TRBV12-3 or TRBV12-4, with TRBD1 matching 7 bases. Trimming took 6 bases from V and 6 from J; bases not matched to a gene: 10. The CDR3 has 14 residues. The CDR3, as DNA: TGTGCCAGCAGGTACTACAGGGGTATGGCTGAAGCTTTCTTT. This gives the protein CASRYYRGMAEAFF.

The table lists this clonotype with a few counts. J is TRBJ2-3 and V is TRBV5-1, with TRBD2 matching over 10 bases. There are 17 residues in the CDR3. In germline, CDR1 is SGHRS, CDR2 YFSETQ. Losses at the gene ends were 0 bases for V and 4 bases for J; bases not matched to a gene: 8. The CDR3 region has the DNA TGCGCCAGCAGCTTGGGCGTAGCGGGGGGCAGGGCAGATACGCAGTATTTT. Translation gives CASSLGVAGGRADTQYF.

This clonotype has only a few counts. The CDR3 sequence: CASSSWGDTNTGELFF. The CDR3 DNA follows: TGTGCCAGCAGCTCCTGGGGGGACACGAACACCGGGGAGCTGTTTTTT. V usage is TRBV11-2 and J usage is TRBJ2-2, with D possibly being TRBD1 or TRBD2 (6 bases each). Germline-derived CDR1 and CDR2 are SGHAT and FQNNGV. V shed 4 bases and J shed 0 bases, with 12 bases lying between them. There are 16 residues in the CDR3.

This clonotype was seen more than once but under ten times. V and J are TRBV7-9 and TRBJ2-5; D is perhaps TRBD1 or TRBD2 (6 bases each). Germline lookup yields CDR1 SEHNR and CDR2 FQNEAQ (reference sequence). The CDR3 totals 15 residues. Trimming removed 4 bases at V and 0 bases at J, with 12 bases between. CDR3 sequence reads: CASSSGGGYQETQYF. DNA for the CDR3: TGTGCCAGCAGCTCCGGGGGCGGTTACCAAGAGACCCAGTACTTC. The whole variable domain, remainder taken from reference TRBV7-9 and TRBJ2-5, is DTGVSQNPRHKITKRGQNVTFRCDPISEHNRLYWYRQTLGQGPEFLTYFQNEAQLEKSRLLSDRFSAERPKGSFSTLEIQRTEQGDSAMYLCASSSGGGYQETQYFGPGTRLLVL.

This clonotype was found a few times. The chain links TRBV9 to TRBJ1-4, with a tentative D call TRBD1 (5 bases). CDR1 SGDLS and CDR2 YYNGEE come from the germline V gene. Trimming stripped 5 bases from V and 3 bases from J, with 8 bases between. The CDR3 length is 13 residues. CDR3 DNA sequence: TGTGCCAGCAGTGGAGGGGCTAATGAAAAACTGTTTTTT. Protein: CASSGGANEKLFF.

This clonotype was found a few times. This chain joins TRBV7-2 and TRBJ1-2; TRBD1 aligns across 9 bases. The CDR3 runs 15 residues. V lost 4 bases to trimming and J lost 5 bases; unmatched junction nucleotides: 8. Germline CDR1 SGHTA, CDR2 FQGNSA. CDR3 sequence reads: CASSSGQGIWYGYTF. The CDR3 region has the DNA TGTGCCAGCAGCTCGGGACAGGGTATTTGGTATGGCTACACCTTC.

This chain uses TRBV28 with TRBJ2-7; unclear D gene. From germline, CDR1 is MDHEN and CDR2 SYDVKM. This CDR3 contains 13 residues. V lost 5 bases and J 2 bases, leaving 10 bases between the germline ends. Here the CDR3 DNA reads TGTGCCAGCAGTCCCAGTTTAACCTACGAGCAGTACGTC. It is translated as CASSPSLTYEQYV.

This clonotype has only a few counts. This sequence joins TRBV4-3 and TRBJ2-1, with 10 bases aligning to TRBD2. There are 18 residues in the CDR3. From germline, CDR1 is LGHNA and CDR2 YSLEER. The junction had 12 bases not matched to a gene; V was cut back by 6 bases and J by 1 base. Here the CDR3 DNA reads TGCGCCAGCAGTACTCTAGCGGGGGCATACTCATCCTACAATGAGCAGTTCTTC. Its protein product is CASSTLAGAYSSYNEQFF.

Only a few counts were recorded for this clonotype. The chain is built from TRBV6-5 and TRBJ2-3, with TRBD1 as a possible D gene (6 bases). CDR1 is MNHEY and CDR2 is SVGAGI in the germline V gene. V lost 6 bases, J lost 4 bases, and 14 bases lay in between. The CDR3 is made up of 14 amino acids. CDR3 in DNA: TGTGCCAGCAGCTTAACACAGGGTCCAGATACGCAGTATTTT. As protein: CASSLTQGPDTQYF.

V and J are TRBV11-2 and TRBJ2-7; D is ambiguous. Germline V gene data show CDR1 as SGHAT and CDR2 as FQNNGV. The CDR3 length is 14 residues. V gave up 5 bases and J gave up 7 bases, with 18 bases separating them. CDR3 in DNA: TGTGCCAGCAGCCGAAGTGGAGCCCTAGGGGAGCAGTACGTC. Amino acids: CASSRSGALGEQYV.

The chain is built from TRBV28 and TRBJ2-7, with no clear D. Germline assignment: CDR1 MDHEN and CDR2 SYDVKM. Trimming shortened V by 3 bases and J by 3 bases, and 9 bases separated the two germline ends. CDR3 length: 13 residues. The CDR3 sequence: CASSLAQFYEQYF. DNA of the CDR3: TGTGCCAGCAGTTTGGCCCAGTTCTACGAGCAGTACTTC. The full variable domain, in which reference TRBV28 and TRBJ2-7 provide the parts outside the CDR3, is DVKVTQSSRYLVKRTGEKVFLECVQDMDHENMFWYRQDPGLGLRLIYFSYDVKMKEKGDIPEGYSVSREKKERFSLILESASTNQTSMYLCASSLAQFYEQYFGPGTRLTVT.

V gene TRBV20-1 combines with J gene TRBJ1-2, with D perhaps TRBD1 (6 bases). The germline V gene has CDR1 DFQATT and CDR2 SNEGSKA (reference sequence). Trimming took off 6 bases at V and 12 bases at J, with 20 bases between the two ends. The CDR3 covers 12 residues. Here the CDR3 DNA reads TGCAGTGCGTATCAGGGGTTACTTCTCCACACCTTC. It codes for CSAYQGLLLHTF.

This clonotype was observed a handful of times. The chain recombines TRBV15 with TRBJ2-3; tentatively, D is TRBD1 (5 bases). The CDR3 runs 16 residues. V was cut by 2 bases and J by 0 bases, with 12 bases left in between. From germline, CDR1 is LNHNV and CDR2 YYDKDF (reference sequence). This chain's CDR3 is CATSRRGSRSTDTQYF. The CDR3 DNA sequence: TGTGCCACCAGCAGAAGGGGCAGCCGAAGCACAGATACGCAGTATTTT.

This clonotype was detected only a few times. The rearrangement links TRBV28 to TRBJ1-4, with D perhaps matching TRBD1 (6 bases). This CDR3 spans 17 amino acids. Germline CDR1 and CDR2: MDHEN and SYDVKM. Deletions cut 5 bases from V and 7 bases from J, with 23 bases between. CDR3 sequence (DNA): TGTGCCAGCAGTCCGCAGGGGCCTCGGGGAGCGTCTGAAAAACTGTTTTTT. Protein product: CASSPQGPRGASEKLFF. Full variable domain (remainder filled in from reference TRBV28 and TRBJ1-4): DVKVTQSSRYLVKRTGEKVFLECVQDMDHENMFWYRQDPGLGLRLIYFSYDVKMKEKGDIPEGYSVSREKKERFSLILESASTNQTSMYLCASSPQGPRGASEKLFFGSGTQLSVL.

CDR3 in amino acids: CASSEWGEQYV. CDR3 DNA: TGTGCCAGCAGTGAATGGGGAGAGCAGTACGTC. V usage is TRBV6-1 and J usage is TRBJ2-7; D gene ambiguous. Germline-derived CDR1 and CDR2 are MNHNS and SASEGT. This CDR3 comprises 11 residues. Trimming stripped 2 bases from V and 7 bases from J, with 6 bases between.

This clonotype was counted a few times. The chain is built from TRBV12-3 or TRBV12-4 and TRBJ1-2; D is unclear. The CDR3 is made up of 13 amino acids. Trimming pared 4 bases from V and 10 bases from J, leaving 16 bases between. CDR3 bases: TGTGCCAGCAGTTCCGAACTCCTCCTAACCTACACCTTC. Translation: CASSSELLLTYTF.

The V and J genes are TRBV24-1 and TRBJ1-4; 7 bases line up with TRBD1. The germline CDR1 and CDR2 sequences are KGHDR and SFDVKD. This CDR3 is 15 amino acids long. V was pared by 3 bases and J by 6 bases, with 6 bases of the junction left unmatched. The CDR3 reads CATSDAGQGDEKLFF. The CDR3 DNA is TGTGCCACCAGTGATGCGGGGCAGGGGGATGAAAAACTGTTTTTT.